The 30 T cell receptor beta chains below were found in one sample sequenced in a study of blood T cell repertoires in COVID-19. Data came from immunoSEQ multiplex PCR; TCRdb stores just in-frame clones and leaves some out. The data hold roughly 80,000 clones, with about 85% observed a single time. Sequenced: peripheral blood. Source of these receptors: a human donor in a cohort sampled during active COVID-19.

The chain carries TRBV28 and TRBJ1-4; TRBD1 agrees at 7 bases. CDR1 and CDR2 (germline): MDHEN, SYDVKM. The CDR3 contains 14 residues. J lost 4 bases, V lost 4 bases, and 3 bases had no gene match. Written as DNA, the CDR3 is TGTGCCAGCAGTTCCGGGACAGTTAATGAAAAACTGTTTTTT. Its protein product is CASSSGTVNEKLFF.

V is TRBV7-7 and J is TRBJ2-5; 9 bases fit TRBD1. Germline-derived CDR1 and CDR2 are SSHAT and FNYEAQ (reference sequence). V lost 4 bases, J lost 5 bases, and 2 bases stayed unmatched. The CDR3 loop spans 13 amino acids. In DNA form, the CDR3 reads TGTGCCAGCAGCTCGGACAGGGGTGAGACCCAGTACTTC. Residues: CASSSDRGETQYF.

The V and J genes are TRBV18 and TRBJ1-3; D not certain. Germline lookup yields CDR1 KGHSH and CDR2 LQKENI. V lost 0 bases, J lost 0 bases, and 9 bases lay in between. The CDR3 loop spans 16 amino acids. DNA for the CDR3: TGTGCCAGCTCACCACCGTCGGAGAGCTCTGGAAACACCATATATTTT. It yields the protein CASSPPSESSGNTIYF.

J is TRBJ1-4 and V is TRBV14; D remains unclear. Trimming removed 1 base from V and 10 bases from J, with 7 bases in between. Per the germline V gene, CDR1 is SGHDN and CDR2 is FVKESK. The CDR3 sequence is 12 residues long. The CDR3 DNA is TGTGCCAGCAGCCAAGTAAACGGAAAACTGTTTTTT. This sequence encodes CASSQVNGKLFF.

This chain uses TRBV6-1 with TRBJ1-5; 9 nucleotides match TRBD1. This CDR3 comprises 14 residues. After removal of 1 base from V and 6 bases from J, the junction contained 1 base not matched to a gene. Germline lookup yields CDR1 MNHNS and CDR2 SASEGT. This chain's CDR3 is CASSEVDRGQPQHF. As DNA, the CDR3 is TGTGCCAGCAGTGAAGTGGACAGGGGTCAGCCCCAGCATTTT.

Only one count was recorded for this clone. CDR3 in amino acids: CASSEGGGVQETQYF. Here the CDR3 DNA reads TGTGCCAGCAGTGAGGGCGGGGGAGTTCAAGAGACCCAGTACTTC. J is TRBJ2-5 and V is TRBV6-1; 7 positions agree with TRBD2. This CDR3 comprises 15 residues. The J segment lost 2 bases and the V segment lost 3 bases, leaving 6 bases of the junction unmatched. Germline V gene data show CDR1 as MNHNS and CDR2 as SASEGT.

The rearrangement uses TRBV19 and TRBJ2-3, with TRBD1 identical over 12 bases. After removal of 3 bases from V and 4 bases from J, the junction contained 8 bases not matched to a gene. CDR1 and CDR2 from the germline V gene are LNHDA and SQIVND (reference sequence). The CDR3 contains 17 residues. This chain's CDR3 is CASSISGQGAIADTQYF. Here the CDR3 DNA reads TGTGCCAGTAGTATTTCGGGACAGGGGGCGATTGCAGATACGCAGTATTTT.

The rearrangement joins TRBV19 to TRBJ2-5, with 8 bases that match TRBD1. CDR1 is LNHDA, CDR2 SQIVND, per germline (reference sequence). The CDR3 has 14 residues. The V segment lost 3 bases and the J segment 7 bases; nucleotides outside the gene matches: 7. CDR3 nucleotides: TGTGCCAGTAGTATGACAGGGGCAAGGGGGACCCAGTACTTC. This translates into CASSMTGARGTQYF. Looking up the rest from reference TRBV19 and TRBJ2-5 gives the full variable domain: DGGITQSPKYLFRKEGQNVTLSCEQNLNHDAMYWYRQDPGQGLRLIYYSQIVNDFQKGDIAEGYSVSREKKESFPLTVTSAQKNPTAFYLCASSMTGARGTQYFGPGTRLLVL.

J is TRBJ2-2 and V is TRBV19, with D maybe TRBD1 (7 bases). This CDR3 comprises 15 residues. Germline V CDR1 and CDR2: LNHDA, SQIVND (reference sequence). The V end lost 5 bases, the J end lost 4 bases, and 14 bases lay between the germline ends. The CDR3 coding sequence is TGTGCCAGTAGTCCCGGGACAGCGGGCACCGGGGAGCTGTTTTTT. Translated, it gives CASSPGTAGTGELFF.

The gene calls are TRBV4-2 and TRBJ2-6; 11 nucleotides align to TRBD2. Germline V gene lookup returns CDR1 LGHNA and CDR2 YNFKEQ. The trim removed 4 bases at V and 2 bases at J, leaving 7 bases unmatched. This CDR3 has 18 residues. In nucleotides, the CDR3 is TGTGCCAGCAGCCCCTCCGGGACTAGCGGACCTGGGGCCAACGTCCTGACTTTC. Translation: CASSPSGTSGPGANVLTF.

V is TRBV7-2 and J is TRBJ1-1; 7 positions agree with TRBD1. This CDR3 has 15 residues. J lost 6 bases, V lost 5 bases, and 12 bases had no gene match. Per the germline V gene, CDR1 is SGHTA and CDR2 is FQGNSA. The DNA of the CDR3 is TGTGCCAGCAGCACTACAGGGGCCGCCCGGGCTGAAGCTTTCTTT. This encodes CASSTTGAARAEAFF.

The chain recombines TRBV9 with TRBJ2-1, with D unclear. Germline CDR1 reads SGDLS; CDR2 reads YYNGEE. V shed 0 bases and J shed 1 base, with 5 bases lying between them. The CDR3 totals 14 residues. The DNA for the CDR3 is TGTGCCAGCAGCGTAGCGGGTTCCTACAATGAGCAGTTCTTC. This encodes CASSVAGSYNEQFF.

The J gene is TRBJ2-7, the V gene TRBV18; 7 bases align to TRBD1. CDR3 length equals 20 residues. V dropped 3 bases and J dropped 0; count of bases not matched to a gene: 20. Germline CDR1 and CDR2: KGHSH and LQKENI. The CDR3 is CASSPTSLGGLSLNSYEQYF. The DNA of the CDR3 is TGTGCCAGCTCACCTACTTCCTTAGGGGGCCTAAGTCTCAACTCCTACGAGCAGTACTTC.

This rearrangement joins TRBV19 to TRBJ2-5, with 7 bases matching TRBD1. The germline V gene has CDR1 LNHDA and CDR2 SQIVND (reference sequence). The length of the CDR3 is 14 residues. V lost 5 bases and J lost 2; bases outside the gene matches: 5. The CDR3 DNA reads as TGTGCCAGTAGTCACACAGGGGCGCAAGAGACCCAGTACTTC. Residues: CASSHTGAQETQYF. Looking up the rest from reference TRBV19 and TRBJ2-5 gives the full variable domain: DGGITQSPKYLFRKEGQNVTLSCEQNLNHDAMYWYRQDPGQGLRLIYYSQIVNDFQKGDIAEGYSVSREKKESFPLTVTSAQKNPTAFYLCASSHTGAQETQYFGPGTRLLVL.

The chain links TRBV6-5 to TRBJ2-7; 9 nucleotides agree with TRBD2. Germline loops: CDR1 MNHEY, CDR2 SVGAGI. Trimming at V came to 6 bases and at J to 6 bases, leaving 9 bases not matched to a gene. This CDR3 contains 14 residues. The CDR3: CASRRREGQREQYF. The CDR3 DNA reads TGTGCCAGCAGAAGGCGGGAGGGCCAACGCGAGCAGTACTTC.

V gene TRBV19 combines with J gene TRBJ1-2, with TRBD1 matching 10 bases. Germline assignment: CDR1 LNHDA and CDR2 SQIVND (reference sequence). This CDR3 region has 15 residues. With V trimmed by 1 base and J by 5 bases, 4 bases remained unmatched. For the CDR3, the DNA is TGTGCCAGTAGTATAGGCCCGGGACAGGGGTATGGCTACACCTTC. Its translation: CASSIGPGQGYGYTF.

The V and J genes are TRBV7-9 and TRBJ2-5, with 10 bases identical to TRBD1. J lost 2 bases, V lost 5 bases, and 11 bases had no gene match. The germline CDR1 and CDR2 sequences are SEHNR and FQNEAQ (reference sequence). This CDR3 is built from 17 residues. For the CDR3, the DNA is TGTGCCAGCAGCGGCCCGGGACAGGGGTCGGGACAAGAGACCCAGTACTTC. This sequence encodes CASSGPGQGSGQETQYF.

The chain uses TRBV28 and TRBJ2-7; 9 bases match TRBD2. CDR3 length: 14 residues. CDR1 is MDHEN and CDR2 is SYDVKM in the germline V gene. After removal of 7 bases from V and 6 bases from J, the junction contained 10 bases not matched to a gene. Here the CDR3 reads CASTFAGGSGEQYF. The CDR3 DNA sequence: TGTGCCAGCACGTTTGCGGGAGGGTCGGGCGAGCAGTACTTC.

This chain connects TRBV28 to TRBJ2-6; 8 nucleotides agree with TRBD1. After removal of 2 bases from V and 0 bases from J, the junction contained 12 bases not matched to a gene. Germline V gives CDR1 MDHEN, CDR2 SYDVKM. The CDR3 spans 20 residues. CDR3 nucleotide sequence: TGTGCCAGCAGTTTAAGGTCAGGGACAGGATCATTCTCTGGGGCCAACGTCCTGACTTTC. Its protein product is CASSLRSGTGSFSGANVLTF.

This sequence joins TRBV15 and TRBJ2-7, with 8 bases lining up with TRBD1. Germline loops: CDR1 LNHNV, CDR2 YYDKDF (reference sequence). V was pared by 3 bases and J by 0 bases, with 4 bases of the junction left unmatched. The CDR3 covers 15 residues. The CDR3 spells CATSSIGQGSYEQYF. For the CDR3, the DNA is TGTGCCACCAGCAGCATAGGACAGGGCTCCTACGAGCAGTACTTC.

The rearrangement uses TRBV28 and TRBJ1-2; 7 bases agree with TRBD1. The CDR3 contains 16 residues. The ends lost 5 bases at V and 6 bases at J; junction bases unmatched: 15. Germline lookup yields CDR1 MDHEN and CDR2 SYDVKM. CDR3 protein: CASSPGTAPSGDGYTF. CDR3 nucleotides: TGTGCCAGCAGTCCCGGGACAGCCCCTTCGGGCGATGGCTACACCTTC.

The CDR3 sequence: CASSRRTVANTGELFF. For the CDR3, the DNA is TGTGCCAGCAGCCGTCGGACAGTCGCGAACACCGGGGAGCTGTTTTTT. The rearrangement joins TRBV7-3 to TRBJ2-2; perhaps TRBD1 as D (6 bases). V was cut by 5 bases and J by 0 bases, with 13 bases left in between. The CDR3 spans 16 residues. The germline V gene encodes CDR1 SGHTA and CDR2 FQGTGA. The whole variable domain, remainder taken from reference TRBV7-3 and TRBJ2-2, is GAGVSQTPSNKVTEKGKYVELRCDPISGHTALYWYRQSLGQGPEFLIYFQGTGAADDSGLPNDRFFAVRPEGSVSTLKIQRTERGDSAVYLCASSRRTVANTGELFFGEGSRLTVL.

The chain is built from TRBV10-1 and TRBJ2-4, with TRBD2 identical over 7 bases. The CDR3 has 15 residues. The trim removed 2 bases at V and 5 bases at J, leaving 6 bases unmatched. Germline-derived CDR1 and CDR2 are WNHNN and SYGVQD (reference sequence). The CDR3 DNA is TGCGCCAGCAGTGAGCAAGCGGGGCGAGAAAACATTCAGTACTTC. Translated, it gives CASSEQAGRENIQYF.

This rearrangement joins TRBV24-1 to TRBJ2-7; TRBD2 matches at 11 bases. Germline loops: CDR1 KGHDR, CDR2 SFDVKD. The V segment lost 6 bases and the J segment 4 bases; nucleotides outside the gene matches: 4. The CDR3 totals 14 residues. In DNA, the CDR3 is TGTGCCACCAGTACCGGGACTAGCGGTTACGAGCAGTACTTC. This sequence encodes CATSTGTSGYEQYF.

This chain joins TRBV7-6 and TRBJ2-2, with 11 bases lining up with TRBD2. In germline, CDR1 is SGHVS, CDR2 FNYEAQ. Losses at the gene ends were 5 bases for V and 6 bases for J; bases not matched to a gene: 8. CDR3 length equals 16 residues. DNA for the CDR3: TGTGCCAGCAGCCTAGTAGCGGGAGGGGTGGCCGGGGAGCTGTTTTTT. This codes for CASSLVAGGVAGELFF.

The chain links TRBV27 to TRBJ2-3; 7 positions match TRBD1. Germline values: CDR1 MNHEY, CDR2 SMNVEV (reference sequence). The CDR3 consists of 17 residues. Trimming took 4 bases from V and 4 from J; bases not matched to a gene: 14. As DNA, the CDR3 is TGTGCCAGCAGTTCCAACCGACAGGGTTGGGATCCAGATACGCAGTATTTT. This gives the protein CASSSNRQGWDPDTQYF.

This chain links TRBV5-6 with TRBJ2-7, with D possibly TRBD2 on 6 matching bases. There are 13 residues in the CDR3. Trimming took off 0 bases at V and 4 bases at J, with 8 bases between the two ends. The germline CDR1 and CDR2 sequences are SGHDT and YYEEEE. The CDR3 is CASSLAGRYEQYF. In DNA form, the CDR3 reads TGTGCCAGCAGCTTGGCAGGGAGGTACGAGCAGTACTTC.

The CDR3 here is CASSVSSGYNEQFF. CDR3 nucleotides: TGTGCCAGCAGTGTCTCTAGCGGGTACAATGAGCAGTTCTTC. The rearrangement joins TRBV2 to TRBJ2-1; 8 bases line up with TRBD2. The J segment lost 4 bases and the V segment lost 4 bases, leaving 3 bases of the junction unmatched. The germline V gene has CDR1 SNHLY and CDR2 FYNNEI. This CDR3 comprises 14 residues. Drawing the rest from reference TRBV2 and TRBJ2-1, the complete variable domain is EPEVTQTPSHQVTQMGQEVILRCVPISNHLYFYWYRQILGQKVEFLVSFYNNEISEKSEIFDDQFSVERPDGSNFTLKIRSTKLEDSAMYFCASSVSSGYNEQFFGPGTRLTVL.

The chain carries TRBV29-1 and TRBJ1-4; D gene uncertain. The CDR3 is 13 residues long. The V gene's germline CDR1 is SQVTM and CDR2 ANQGSEA. With 2 bases removed from V and 7 bases from J, the gap between germline ends came to 11 bases. CDR3 sequence: CSVELAGGEKLFF. CDR3 DNA: TGCAGCGTTGAACTGGCAGGAGGTGAAAAACTGTTTTTT.

The chain recombines TRBV6-2 or TRBV6-3 with TRBJ2-5; 7 bases align to TRBD1. The CDR3 spans 16 residues. Germline V gives CDR1 MNHEY, CDR2 SVGEGT. Unmatched junction bases numbered 13, after V lost 5 bases and J lost 4 bases. The CDR3 here is CASSPRTGRWRETQYF. DNA of the CDR3: TGTGCCAGCAGTCCCCGGACAGGAAGGTGGAGAGAGACCCAGTACTTC.